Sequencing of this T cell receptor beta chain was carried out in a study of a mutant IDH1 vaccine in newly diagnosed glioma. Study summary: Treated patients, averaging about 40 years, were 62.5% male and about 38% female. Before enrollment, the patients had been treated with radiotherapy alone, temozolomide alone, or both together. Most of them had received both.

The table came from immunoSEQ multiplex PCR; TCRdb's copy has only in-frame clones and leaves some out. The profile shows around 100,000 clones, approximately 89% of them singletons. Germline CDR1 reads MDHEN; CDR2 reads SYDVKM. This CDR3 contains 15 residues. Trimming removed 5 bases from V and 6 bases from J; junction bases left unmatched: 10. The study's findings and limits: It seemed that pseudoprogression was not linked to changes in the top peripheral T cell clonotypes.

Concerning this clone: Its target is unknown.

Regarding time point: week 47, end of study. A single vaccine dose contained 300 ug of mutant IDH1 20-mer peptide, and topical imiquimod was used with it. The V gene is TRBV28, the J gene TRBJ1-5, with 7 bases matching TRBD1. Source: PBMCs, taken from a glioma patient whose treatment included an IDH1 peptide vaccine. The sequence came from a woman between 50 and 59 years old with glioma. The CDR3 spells CASSPRQGGSQPQHF. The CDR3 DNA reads TGTGCCAGCAGTCCAAGACAGGGAGGGAGTCAGCCCCAGCATTTT.